The 9 T cell receptor beta chains in this list originate from one sample, sequenced in a study of T cell repertoires in ileal Crohn's disease. The repertoire was sequenced with immunoSEQ multiplex PCR; TCRdb's copy has only in-frame clones and lacks some. The sample consists of 5,000 or so clones, around 63% of them appearing once. Described time point: neoterminal ileum biopsy at postoperative endoscopy, about 6 months after surgery. Sequencing input: ileal tissue. The receptors were sampled from an adult with Crohn's disease.

V and J are TRBV10-2 and TRBJ1-1; TRBD1 matches at 8 bases. Per the germline V gene, CDR1 is WSHSY and CDR2 is SAAADI. V trimming: 9 bases; J trimming: 11 bases; junction bases outside the gene matches: 14. This CDR3 is built from 13 residues. The CDR3 DNA reads as TGCGCCAGTCTAGACAGGGGACTGCTCTCGGCTTTCTTT. Protein sequence: CASLDRGLLSAFF.

The rearrangement joins TRBV27 to TRBJ2-5; 11 positions match TRBD2. Germline lookup yields CDR1 MNHEY and CDR2 SMNVEV (reference sequence). There are 14 residues in the CDR3. V shed 5 bases, J shed 7 bases, and the junction held 6 bases outside the gene matches. Here the CDR3 DNA reads TGTGCCAGCAGTCCGAAAACTAGCGGGGGGACCCAGTACTTC. Residues: CASSPKTSGGTQYF.

This clone was detected only once. The gene calls are TRBV13 and TRBJ2-3; D not certain. This CDR3 region has 15 residues. The ends were cut back, 3 bases at V and 0 bases at J, with 10 bases in the middle. From germline, CDR1 is PRHDT and CDR2 FYEKMQ (reference sequence). The CDR3 protein is CASSLGSSSTDTQYF. CDR3 nucleotides: TGTGCCAGCAGCTTGGGCAGCTCCAGCACAGATACGCAGTATTTT.

The gene calls are TRBV30 and TRBJ1-1, with 8 bases that match TRBD1. J was trimmed by 3 bases and V by 4 bases; bases with no gene match: 1. The CDR3 contains 12 residues. Germline loops: CDR1 GTSNPN, CDR2 SVGIG (reference sequence). This CDR3 reads CAWNRGYTEAFF. In nucleotides, the CDR3 is TGTGCCTGGAACAGGGGGTACACTGAAGCTTTCTTT.

This clone was observed a single time. Within the sample, other DNA sequences also encode this same CDR3. The genes are TRBV2 and TRBJ2-7, with D possibly being TRBD1 (7 bases). Trimming shortened V by 7 bases and J by 2 bases, and 18 bases separated the two germline ends. The CDR3 loop spans 15 amino acids. Germline loops: CDR1 SNHLY, CDR2 FYNNEI. CDR3 region: CASTSGGQGAYEQYV. The CDR3 bases are TGTGCCAGCACCTCAGGGGGGCAGGGGGCCTACGAGCAGTACGTC.

The V and J genes are TRBV19 and TRBJ2-1; 8 nucleotides agree with TRBD1. The CDR3 has 14 amino acids. Trimming cost V 7 bases and J 7 bases; bases outside gene matches: 9. In germline, CDR1 is LNHDA, CDR2 SQIVND (reference sequence). Here the CDR3 DNA reads TGTGCCAGTAATGATCGACAGGGGAGGAATGAGCAGTTCTTC. Translating it yields CASNDRQGRNEQFF.

The rearrangement uses TRBV27 and TRBJ2-1, with 12 bases matching TRBD2. Germline trimming cut 4 bases from V and 6 bases from J; bases unmatched to any gene: 10. The CDR3 extends over 17 amino acids. The germline gives CDR1 MNHEY, CDR2 SMNVEV (reference sequence). In DNA form, the CDR3 reads TGTGCCAGCAGTTCGCGGACTAGCGGGATTGATTTCAATGAGCAGTTCTTC. Its protein is CASSSRTSGIDFNEQFF.

The rearrangement joins TRBV18 to TRBJ1-1, with D perhaps TRBD1 (5 bases). The V and J ends lost 6 bases and 3 bases respectively, with 14 bases between them. In germline, CDR1 is KGHSH, CDR2 LQKENI. This CDR3 is built from 14 residues. CDR3 protein: CASSPTDQDTEAFF. The CDR3 nucleotides read TGTGCCAGCTCCCCGACAGACCAGGACACTGAAGCTTTCTTT. Filled out from reference TRBV18 and TRBJ1-1, the complete variable domain reads NAGVMQNPRHLVRRRGQEARLRCSPMKGHSHVYWYRQLPEEGLKFMVYLQKENIIDESGMPKERFSAEFPKEGPSILRIQQVVRGDSAAYFCASSPTDQDTEAFFGQGTRLTVV.

The V and J genes are TRBV7-2 and TRBJ1-1; D is undetermined. Germline CDR1 SGHTA, CDR2 FQGNSA. The V end lost 2 bases, the J end lost 5 bases, and 12 bases lay between the germline ends. This CDR3 has 14 amino acids. CDR3 nucleotide sequence: TGTGCCAGCAGCTTAATGGCCACCCAAACTGAAGCTTTCTTT. It yields the protein CASSLMATQTEAFF.